This T cell receptor (beta chain) was sequenced for a study of shared clonotypes between healthy human individuals (dated by TCRdb to about 2020). Regarding the study in general: The cohort comprised two women and a few men aged 18 to 49 years. For each donor, CD4 naive and CD4 memory were each run on three plates, CD8 naive on two plates, and CD8 memory on one plate. The study deeply sequenced blood TCR repertoires of roughly five healthy adults to estimate repertoire size and the extent of clonotype sharing between individuals. Different laboratories and diverse techniques were used to prepare libraries and sequence TCR repertoires, to increase sequencing depth and limit assay-specific biases. Between about 0.8 and 9 billion PBMCs per donor were obtained by leukapheresis.

A note on this clone: The specificity of this receptor is unknown. No base qualities exist here, and no much larger clone lies one base off it.

Study-level results and caveats: Clonotypes shared by all four sorted-subset donors showed higher generation probabilities than non-shared clonotypes. Incomplete sequencing was indicated by rarefaction of sorted-subset datasets, despite the large sequencing depth. Sampling was restricted to blood, and TCR repertoires in tissues likely differ from the TCR repertoires found in blood. Pairwise subsampling indicated that sequencing depth was expected to affect the degree of clonotype sharing among donors. Naive subsets generally had larger estimated clonotype richness than memory subsets. Because the study included only a small number of donors, the genetic and exposure-history diversity represented was limited. About 5% of naive CD4, 3.5% of naive CD8, 2.3% of memory CD4, and more than 0.35% of memory CD8 clonotypes were shared across several donors.

CD8 naive samples were obtained by positive selection for CCR7 among CD45RO-negative cells, yielding a CD45RA+CCR7+ population from which TemRA cells were excluded. The donors were healthy, HIV-negative adults who had no recently reported acute infections or vaccinations. Every donor was a Caucasian adult living in Nashville, Tennessee, USA. Blood was obtained by leukapheresis, after which PBMCs were separated by Ficoll-Histopaque density gradient centrifugation and cryopreserved in liquid nitrogen vapor phase. Analytical flow cytometry was used to check the purity and quantity of each magnetically sorted T cell population. Each sorted fraction had its genomic DNA isolated and then quantified by UV absorbance on a Nanodrop 2000c. Using the deep immunoSEQ assay, multiplex PCR amplified TCR CDR3 regions from genomic DNA. Extracted genomic DNA from each cell subset was distributed evenly across all wells of several immunoSEQ 96-well plates, and each plate was treated as a replicate. For sorted subsets, each replicate PCR was loaded with 200 ng genomic DNA, equivalent to 25,000 to 35,000 T cell genomes. Purified libraries were quantified with a Qubit 3.0 fluorometer, sized on a Bioanalyzer 2100, and re-quantified with the KAPA Library Quantification kit. A separate single-read 150-cycle Illumina NextSeq 550 flow cell was used to sequence each immunoSEQ 96-well plate. Under the source paper's analysis protocol: Because the immunoSEQ output included only junctional sequences and no quality scores, the filtering could not be the same as the filtering used for full-length reads. To assign V/J genes and CDR3, sequences were annotated against IMGT germline references using PyIR, a Python wrapper for IgBLAST v1.9. Reads were filtered out if the reads had weak V/J assignments (E-value above 1e-6), no CDR3, stop codons, out-of-frame junctions, or ambiguous translated residues. V3J clonotypes were defined as sequences sharing the same inferred V gene, J gene, and CDR3 amino acid sequence. The percentage overlap between two repertoires was calculated by dividing the number of shared unique clonotypes by the size of the smaller repertoire. Richness of each repertoire was evaluated using RTK rarefaction, the Chao1 estimator, and Recon v2.1 estimates of unobserved clonotypes. Generation probabilities for all TCRbeta clonotypes obtained by the gDNA method from a handful of donors were computed using OLGA. The table comes from immuneACCESS by way of TCRdb, which keeps in-frame sequences with V and J called. Part of the clones is missing from these tables; in studies checked, under half for an unresolved V gene and the rest for unknown reasons. V and J calls and clone size are as listed in that table; D and trimming were resolved from the DNA. The sample profile shows around 1.9 million clones; 93% of them were found once. The ten largest clones take up around 1.8% of the sample.

The sample consisted of naive CD8+ T cells from PBMCs. The cell subset or site label, as the study defines it: CD45RA+CCR7+. The sequence was collected from a man younger than 30 in good health. Some clones in this sample may be carry-over from other donors' samples.

The DNA sequence reads TGTGCCAGCAGCCAAGATCTAAGCAAAAACGCCTACGAGCAGTACTTC. The encoded protein is CASSQDLSKNAYEQYF. The rearrangement joined TRBV4-2 to TRBJ2-7; too little of a D gene remains to name it. Including the terminal cysteine and phenylalanine, the CDR3 comprises 16 residues. Only the CDR3 region is kept as DNA, spanning 48 bases read in frame from base 1. In the germline V gene, CDR1 corresponds to LGHNA and CDR2 to YNFKEQ. Between the V and J ends, shortened by 0 bases and 2 bases respectively, the junction contains 14 bases.